These 7 T cell receptor beta chains were sequenced from one sample in a study of cytomegalovirus exposure and HLA in healthy donors. The PCR made use of 60 Vbeta and 13 Jbeta primers. Here immunoSEQ multiplex PCR was the method, and the copy in TCRdb shows in-frame clones only, minus some. The data contain around 120,000 clones, under 90% of them singletons. Source material: PBMCs. The receptor set was obtained from a female donor in good health and CMV-seropositive.

This clone has a handful of counts. For the CDR3, the DNA is TGTGCCAGCAGCGACAGTTGGGGGAGGTCACCCCTCCACTTT. Translated: CASSDSWGRSPLHF. The V call is TRBV6-1, the J call TRBJ1-6, with D maybe TRBD1 (5 bases). Germline-derived CDR1 and CDR2 are MNHNS and SASEGT. The germline V and J ends were trimmed by 6 bases and 10 bases, with 16 bases remaining between them. The CDR3 sequence is 14 residues long.

The chain recombines TRBV5-1 with TRBJ2-5, with D tentatively TRBD2 (7 bases). The V end was cut by 1 base, the J end by 5 bases, with 12 bases between. The CDR3 covers 14 residues. In germline, CDR1 is SGHRS, CDR2 YFSETQ. CDR3 loop: CASSLKGGVETQYF. Here the CDR3 DNA reads TGCGCCAGCAGCTTGAAGGGGGGGGTGGAGACCCAGTACTTC. The entire variable domain, with the rest obtained from reference TRBV5-1 and TRBJ2-5, is as follows: KAGVTQTPRYLIKTRGQQVTLSCSPISGHRSVSWYQQTPGQGLQFLFEYFSETQRNKGNFPGRFSGRQFSNSRSEMNVSTLELGDSALYLCASSLKGGVETQYFGPGTRLLVL.

This clone was detected a few times. The rearrangement links TRBV7-9 to TRBJ1-4, with 10 bases lining up with TRBD1. The CDR3 loop spans 17 amino acids. In germline, CDR1 is SEHNR, CDR2 FQNEAQ (reference sequence). The V and J ends lost 5 bases and 10 bases, in that order; junction bases with no gene match: 16. The chain's CDR3 is CASSIPGQGLPSGKLFF. For the CDR3, the DNA is TGTGCCAGCAGCATACCGGGACAGGGGCTTCCCAGCGGAAAACTGTTTTTT. The full variable domain, in which reference TRBV7-9 and TRBJ1-4 provide the parts outside the CDR3, is DTGVSQNPRHKITKRGQNVTFRCDPISEHNRLYWYRQTLGQGPEFLTYFQNEAQLEKSRLLSDRFSAERPKGSFSTLEIQRTEQGDSAMYLCASSIPGQGLPSGKLFFGSGTQLSVL.

This clone was seen a few times. Within the sample, other DNA sequences also encode this same CDR3. The chain combines TRBV27 with TRBJ1-5, with D possibly matching TRBD1 (5 bases). The V end lost 2 bases, the J end lost 6 bases, and 8 bases lay between the germline ends. Germline lookup yields CDR1 MNHEY and CDR2 SMNVEV (reference sequence). The CDR3 is 13 residues long. In DNA, the CDR3 is TGTGCCAGCAGTTTAGGGGCCCGTCAGCCCCAGCATTTT. The encoded protein is CASSLGARQPQHF.

In its sample, this clone was seen a few times. The V gene is TRBV28, the J gene TRBJ2-1; TRBD2 aligns across 8 bases. With 3 bases clipped from V and 0 bases from J, the junction kept 10 bases outside the gene matches. CDR3 size: 18 residues. Germline V gene data show CDR1 as MDHEN and CDR2 as SYDVKM. Here the CDR3 reads CASSFAGGVMGSYNEQFF. The CDR3 nucleotides are TGTGCCAGCAGTTTCGCCGGGGGGGTGATGGGCTCCTACAATGAGCAGTTCTTC.

This clone was detected only once. The chain couples TRBV11-2 to TRBJ2-3, with 10 bases lining up with TRBD1. The CDR3 is made up of 15 amino acids. J was trimmed by 10 bases and V by 1 base; bases with no gene match: 8. CDR1 is SGHAT and CDR2 is FQNNGV in the germline V gene. In nucleotides, the CDR3 is TGTGCCAGCAGCTTAGGCCCCGTGACAGGGGGCGCGCAGTATTTT. Amino acid sequence: CASSLGPVTGGAQYF.

This clone has just a few counts. The gene calls are TRBV7-8 and TRBJ2-7, with 8 bases lining up with TRBD1. Trimming at V came to 5 bases and at J to 3 bases, leaving 6 bases not matched to a gene. CDR1 is SGHVS, CDR2 FQNEAQ, per germline. This CDR3 comprises 14 residues. The CDR3 sequence is CASSPWTGSYEQYF. CDR3 sequence (DNA): TGTGCCAGCAGCCCATGGACAGGGAGCTACGAGCAGTACTTC.